This entry describes one TCR beta chain. The target antigen is unknown. The junction departs from the called germline gene at one end, perhaps through a read error. This specimen belongs to a study of blood T cells in healthy people across ages. The CDR3 length is 13 residues. Looked up from germline, CDR1 is DFQATT and CDR2 is SNEGSKA (reference sequence). A sample-barcoded 5' primer and a J-beta primer mix were used in a second PCR of roughly 6 to 11 cycles. Using its own MiXCR run on the 5' RACE reads, TCRdb lists one record per CDR3 protein. The sample consists of about 930,000 distinct CDR3 sequences, about 29% of them appearing once. Study observations and caveats: Diversity figures derived from one million T cells were judged to underestimate the true value. Donors of long life had a larger count of naive CD4+ cells and greater diversity than aged donors.

This sample also appeared in a second study, on T cells of mothers and their children.

V usage is TRBV20-1 and J usage is TRBJ2-7; a weak D match, TRBD1 (6 bases). The J call may be incorrect, as the DNA end agrees better with TRBJ2-5. The sample taken for sequencing was blood. This clonotype originated in a woman aged 40 to 50 in good health. CDR3 sequence: CGAPRGGVETQYF. CDR3 nucleotides: TGCGGTGCCCCCAGGGGTGGCGTGGAGACCCAGTACTTC.